This T cell receptor (beta chain) is from a study of cytomegalovirus exposure and HLA in healthy donors. The germline V gene has CDR1 SGHRS and CDR2 YFSETQ. This CDR3 has 17 amino acids. J was trimmed by 6 bases and V by 0 bases; bases with no gene match: 12. PCR employed 60 Vbeta and 13 Jbeta primers. The table came from immunoSEQ multiplex PCR; TCRdb's copy has only in-frame clones and leaves some out. This sample has around 130,000 clones, with roughly 78% found just once. The receptor's source is a man between 25 and 39 years old in good health and CMV-seronegative. The V call is TRBV5-1, the J call TRBJ2-1; TRBD2 matches 7 bases. Sequencing was performed on PBMCs. The CDR3 here is CASSLEGLAAVFNEQFF. CDR3 nucleotides: TGCGCCAGCAGCTTGGAGGGGCTAGCGGCCGTCTTCAATGAGCAGTTCTTC.